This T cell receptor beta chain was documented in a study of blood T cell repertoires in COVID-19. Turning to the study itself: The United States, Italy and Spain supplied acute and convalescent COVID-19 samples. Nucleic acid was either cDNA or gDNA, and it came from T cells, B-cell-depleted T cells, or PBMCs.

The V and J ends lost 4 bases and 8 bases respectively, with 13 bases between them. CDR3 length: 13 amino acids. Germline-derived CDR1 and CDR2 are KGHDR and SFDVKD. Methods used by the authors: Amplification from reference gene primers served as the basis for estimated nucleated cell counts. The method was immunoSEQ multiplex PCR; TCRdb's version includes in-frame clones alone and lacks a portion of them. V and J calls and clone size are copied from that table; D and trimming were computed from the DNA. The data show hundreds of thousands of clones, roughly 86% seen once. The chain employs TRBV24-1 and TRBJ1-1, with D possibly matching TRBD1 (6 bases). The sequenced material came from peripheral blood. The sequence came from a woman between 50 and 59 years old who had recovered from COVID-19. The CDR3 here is CATSDPGGGEAFF. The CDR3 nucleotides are TGTGCCACCAGTGACCCCGGGGGGGGCGAAGCTTTCTTT.